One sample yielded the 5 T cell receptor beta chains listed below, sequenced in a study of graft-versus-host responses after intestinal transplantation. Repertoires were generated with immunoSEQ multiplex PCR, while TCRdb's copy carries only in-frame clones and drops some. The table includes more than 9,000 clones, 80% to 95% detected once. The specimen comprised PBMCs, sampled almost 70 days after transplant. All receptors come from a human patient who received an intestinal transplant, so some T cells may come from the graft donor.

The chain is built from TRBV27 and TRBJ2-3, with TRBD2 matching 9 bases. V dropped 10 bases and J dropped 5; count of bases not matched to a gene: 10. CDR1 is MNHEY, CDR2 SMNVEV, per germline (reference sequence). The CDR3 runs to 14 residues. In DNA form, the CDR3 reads TGTGCCACCTCGGGCGGGAGGGTGCAAGATACGCAGTATTTT. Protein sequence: CATSGGRVQDTQYF.

In nucleotides, the CDR3 is TGTGCCTGGAGTATTGGGGTTGTTAGCGAAAAACTGTTTTTT. It encodes CAWSIGVVSEKLFF. J is TRBJ1-4 and V is TRBV30; no clear D. V dropped 2 bases and J dropped 8 bases, with 15 bases sitting between them. The CDR3 sequence is 14 residues long. Germline V gene sequence: CDR1 GTSNPN, CDR2 SVGIG (reference sequence).

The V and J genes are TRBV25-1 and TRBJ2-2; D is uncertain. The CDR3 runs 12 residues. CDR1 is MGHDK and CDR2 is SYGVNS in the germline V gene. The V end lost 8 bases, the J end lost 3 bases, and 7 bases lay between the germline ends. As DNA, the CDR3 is TGTGCCAGCCGCATCGACACCGGGGAGCTGTTTTTT. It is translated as CASRIDTGELFF.

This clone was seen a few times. CDR3 nucleotide sequence: TGCGCCAGCAGCTTGGAGCCCAGGGCTGTGGGATACAATGAGCAGTTCTTC. Its protein is CASSLEPRAVGYNEQFF. The chain links TRBV5-1 to TRBJ2-1; perhaps TRBD1 as D (5 bases). In germline, CDR1 is SGHRS, CDR2 YFSETQ. This CDR3 is 17 amino acids long. V was cut by 0 bases and J by 4 bases, with 17 bases left in between.

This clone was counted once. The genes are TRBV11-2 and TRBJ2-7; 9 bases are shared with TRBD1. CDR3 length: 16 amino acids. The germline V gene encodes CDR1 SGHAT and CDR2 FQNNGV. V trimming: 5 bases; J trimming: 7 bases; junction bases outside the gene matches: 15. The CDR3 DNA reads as TGTGCCAGCAGCCTATATAGGCTGGGGACAGGGTGGGAGCAGTACTTC. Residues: CASSLYRLGTGWEQYF. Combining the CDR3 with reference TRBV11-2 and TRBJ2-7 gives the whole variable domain EAGVAQSPRYKIIEKRQSVAFWCNPISGHATLYWYQQILGQGPKLLIQFQNNGVVDDSQLPKDRFSAERLKGVDSTLKIQPAKLEDSAVYLCASSLYRLGTGWEQYFGPGTRLTVT.